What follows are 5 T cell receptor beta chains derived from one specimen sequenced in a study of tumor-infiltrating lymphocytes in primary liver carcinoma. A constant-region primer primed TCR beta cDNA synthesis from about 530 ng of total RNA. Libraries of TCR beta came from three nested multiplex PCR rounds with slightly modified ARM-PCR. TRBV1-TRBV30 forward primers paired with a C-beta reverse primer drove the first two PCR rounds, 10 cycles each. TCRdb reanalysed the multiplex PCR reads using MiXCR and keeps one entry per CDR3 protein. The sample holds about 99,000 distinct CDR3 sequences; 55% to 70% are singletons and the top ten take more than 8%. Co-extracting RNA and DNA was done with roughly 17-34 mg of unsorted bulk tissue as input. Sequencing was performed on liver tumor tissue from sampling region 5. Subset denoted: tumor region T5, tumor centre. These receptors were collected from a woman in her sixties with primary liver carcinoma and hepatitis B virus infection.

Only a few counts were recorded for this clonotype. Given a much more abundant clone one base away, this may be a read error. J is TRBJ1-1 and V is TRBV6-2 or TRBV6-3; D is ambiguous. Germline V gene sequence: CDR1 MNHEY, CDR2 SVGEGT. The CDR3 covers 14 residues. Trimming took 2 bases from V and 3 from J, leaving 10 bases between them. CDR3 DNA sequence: TGTGCCAGCAGTTACCAACAGAAGGACACTGAAGCTTTCTTT. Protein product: CASSYQQKDTEAFF.

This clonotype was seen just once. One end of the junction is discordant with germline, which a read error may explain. CDR3 DNA: TGTGCCAGTAGCTATTCCTACGAGCGATACTTC. It codes for CASSYSYERYF. The chain employs TRBV11-3 and TRBJ2-7; no clear D. The CDR3 extends over 11 amino acids. Germline lookup yields CDR1 SGHNT and CDR2 YENEEA.

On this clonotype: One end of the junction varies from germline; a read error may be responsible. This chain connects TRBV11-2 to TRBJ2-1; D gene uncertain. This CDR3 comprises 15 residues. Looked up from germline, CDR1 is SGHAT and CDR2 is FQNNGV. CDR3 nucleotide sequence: TGTACCAGAAGCTTAGAGTCAGCGTTCAACAATGAGCAATTCTTC. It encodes CTRSLESAFNNEQFF. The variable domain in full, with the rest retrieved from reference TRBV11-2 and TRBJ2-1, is EAGVAQSPRYKIIEKRQSVAFWCNPISGHATLYWYQQILGQGPKLLIQFQNNGVVDDSQLPKDRFSAERLKGVDSTLKIQPAKLEDSAVYLCTRSLESAFNNEQFFGPGTRLTVL.

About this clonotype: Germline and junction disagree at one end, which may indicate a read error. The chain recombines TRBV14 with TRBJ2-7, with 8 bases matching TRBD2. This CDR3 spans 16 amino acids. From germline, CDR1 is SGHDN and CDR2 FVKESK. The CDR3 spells CTSSPGRERGYYEQYF. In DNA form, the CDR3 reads TGTACCAGCAGTCCCGGGAGGGAACGGGGGTACTACGAGCAGTACTTC.

The DNA for the CDR3 is TGCAGCGCTGGAGAGGGGGATACCGGGGAGCTGTTTTTT. Translation gives CSAGEGDTGELFF. The chain employs TRBV29-1 and TRBJ2-2; perhaps TRBD1 as D (6 bases). Germline CDR1 SQVTM, CDR2 ANQGSEA. The CDR3 contains 13 residues. V gave up 7 bases and J gave up 5 bases, with 14 bases separating them.